This record concerns one T cell receptor beta chain sequence. These data originate in a study of T cell changes during pregnancy in multiple sclerosis. CDR1 SGHTA and CDR2 FQGNSA come from the germline V gene. The CDR3 spans 16 residues. V shed 5 bases, J shed 0 bases, and the junction held 6 bases outside the gene matches. Measured with immunoSEQ multiplex PCR; TCRdb has only the in-frame clones, and not every one. The sample records about 73,000 clones, over 85% being singletons. The chain is built from TRBV7-2 and TRBJ2-7, with 11 bases identical to TRBD1. This TCR was sampled from a female donor in good health, enrolled as a control in a pregnancy study. The material sequenced was peripheral blood, taken in the second trimester of pregnancy. The CDR3 region has the DNA TGTGCCAGCAGCAAACCGGGACAGGGGGACTCCTACGAGCAGTACTTC. It specifies CASSKPGQGDSYEQYF.